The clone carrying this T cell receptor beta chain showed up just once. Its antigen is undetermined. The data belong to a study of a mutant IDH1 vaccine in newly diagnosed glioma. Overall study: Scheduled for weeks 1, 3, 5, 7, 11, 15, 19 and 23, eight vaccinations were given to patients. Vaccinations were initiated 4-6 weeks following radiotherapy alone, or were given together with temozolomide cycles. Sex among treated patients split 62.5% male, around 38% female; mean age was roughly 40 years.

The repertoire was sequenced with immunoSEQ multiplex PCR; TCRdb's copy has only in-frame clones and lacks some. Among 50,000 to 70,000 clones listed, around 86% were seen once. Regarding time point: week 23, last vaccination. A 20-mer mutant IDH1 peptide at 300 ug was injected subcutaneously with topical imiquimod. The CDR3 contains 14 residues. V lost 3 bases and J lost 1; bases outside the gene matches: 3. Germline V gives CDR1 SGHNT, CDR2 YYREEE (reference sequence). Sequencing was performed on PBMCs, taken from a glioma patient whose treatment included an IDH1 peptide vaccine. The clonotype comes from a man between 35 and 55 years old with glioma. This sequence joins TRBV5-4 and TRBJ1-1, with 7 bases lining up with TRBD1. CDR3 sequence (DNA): TGTGCCAGCAGCTCGGACAGGAGGAACACTGAAGCTTTCTTT. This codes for CASSSDRRNTEAFF.